The 24 T cell receptor beta chains listed next were all sequenced from one sample in a study of T-cell memory formation after mild COVID-19. MiXCR was run by TCRdb on the 5' RACE reads, yielding one entry per CDR3 protein. The sample has fewer than 700,000 distinct CDR3 sequences, less than 25% seen once. Sample: PBMCs or a T cell subset sorted from them (not recorded which). The receptors stem from an adult woman who had mild COVID-19 (a few samples of this study predate the infection). Cell type and time point are not known.

V usage is TRBV3-1 and J usage is TRBJ2-5, with D perhaps matching TRBD1 (5 bases). Trimming shortened V by 6 bases and J by 5 bases, and 13 bases separated the two germline ends. The CDR3 has 13 residues. Per the germline V gene, CDR1 is LGHDT and CDR2 is YNNKEL (reference sequence). Here the CDR3 DNA reads TGTGCCAGCAGACCCAGCCCAGGGGAGACCCAGTACTTC. Translation: CASRPSPGETQYF.

The gene calls are TRBV14 and TRBJ1-6, with no clear D. CDR1 and CDR2 from the germline V gene are SGHDN and FVKESK. Deletions cut 0 bases from V and 7 bases from J, with 10 bases between. The CDR3 has 15 amino acids. CDR3 bases: TGTGCCAGCAGCCAAGACGCAGGCGTCAATTCACCCCTCCACTTT. It translates to CASSQDAGVNSPLHF.

This clonotype appeared a few times. The CDR3: CASSTGPSGASYEQYF. In DNA form, the CDR3 reads TGTGCCAGTAGTACAGGTCCTAGCGGAGCTTCCTACGAGCAGTACTTC. V gene TRBV19 combines with J gene TRBJ2-7; 7 positions agree with TRBD2. The CDR3 has 16 amino acids. After removal of 4 bases from V and 1 base from J, the junction contained 10 bases not matched to a gene. Germline values: CDR1 LNHDA, CDR2 SQIVND (reference sequence).

This clonotype was detected a few times. The chain recombines TRBV2 with TRBJ1-1; no clear D gene. The ends were cut back, 8 bases at V and 4 bases at J, with 11 bases in the middle. CDR1 is SNHLY, CDR2 FYNNEI, per germline. The CDR3 sequence is 12 residues long. The CDR3 sequence: CASGRPGTEAFF. The CDR3 DNA reads TGTGCCAGCGGCAGGCCGGGCACTGAAGCTTTCTTT.

The chain employs TRBV5-1 and TRBJ2-3, with D tentatively TRBD1 or TRBD2 (5 bases each). CDR1 is SGHRS, CDR2 YFSETQ, per germline. The length of the CDR3 is 15 residues. Trimming pared 2 bases from V and 1 base from J, leaving 11 bases between. CDR3: CASSFWGSRTDTQYF. CDR3 in DNA: TGCGCCAGCAGCTTTTGGGGGAGCCGCACAGATACGCAGTATTTT. Full variable domain (missing parts from reference TRBV5-1 and TRBJ2-3): KAGVTQTPRYLIKTRGQQVTLSCSPISGHRSVSWYQQTPGQGLQFLFEYFSETQRNKGNFPGRFSGRQFSNSRSEMNVSTLELGDSALYLCASSFWGSRTDTQYFGPGTRLTVL.

This clonotype was seen only a few times. The chain employs TRBV29-1 and TRBJ2-3; 8 bases agree with TRBD2. The V segment lost 4 bases and the J segment 2 bases; nucleotides outside the gene matches: 5. The germline V gene encodes CDR1 SQVTM and CDR2 ANQGSEA. The CDR3 has 14 amino acids. The CDR3 is CSVVGGGTTDTQYF. The CDR3 region has the DNA TGCAGCGTTGTGGGCGGGGGGACCACAGATACGCAGTATTTT.

This clonotype was seen only a few times. The chain links TRBV3-1 to TRBJ2-1; 7 nucleotides line up with TRBD2. CDR3 length: 14 residues. Trimming removed 5 bases from V and 8 bases from J; junction bases left unmatched: 9. CDR1 LGHDT and CDR2 YNNKEL come from the germline V gene (reference sequence). The CDR3, as DNA: TGTGCCAGCAGCGATAGCGGGTCGTGGGATGAGCAGTTCTTC. As protein: CASSDSGSWDEQFF.

This clonotype was detected a few times. The rearrangement links TRBV7-2 to TRBJ1-2; TRBD1 matches 12 bases. V lost 4 bases, J lost 8 bases, and 8 bases stayed unmatched. Germline assignment: CDR1 SGHTA and CDR2 FQGNSA. The CDR3 is 15 residues long. CDR3 coding DNA: TGTGCCAGCAGCTCTCAGGGACAGGGGGCGCGAGGCTACACCTTC. This translates into CASSSQGQGARGYTF.

The chain joins TRBV6-2 or TRBV6-3 to TRBJ2-5; D call uncertain. Between the trimmed V and J ends, which lost 3 bases and 5 bases, there was a span of 4 bases. The length of the CDR3 is 11 residues. Germline values: CDR1 MNHEY, CDR2 SVGEGT. The CDR3 nucleotides read TGTGCCAGCAGTTATCCTGAGACCCAGTACTTC. It specifies CASSYPETQYF.

The rearrangement joins TRBV20-1 to TRBJ1-5; a weak D match, TRBD1 (6 bases). V dropped 6 bases and J dropped 7 bases, with 16 bases sitting between them. The germline gives CDR1 DFQATT, CDR2 SNEGSKA (reference sequence). There are 13 residues in the CDR3. The chain's CDR3 is CSAETGFKQPQHF. CDR3 coding DNA: TGCAGTGCCGAGACAGGATTCAAACAGCCCCAGCATTTT.

This clonotype was observed a handful of times. The chain couples TRBV7-2 to TRBJ2-3; 8 bases are a match to TRBD2. The CDR3 covers 15 residues. Germline assignment: CDR1 SGHTA and CDR2 FQGNSA. V lost 8 bases, J lost 1 base, and 8 bases stayed unmatched. The CDR3 protein is CASFLSGTRTDTQYF. CDR3 in DNA: TGTGCCAGCTTCCTTAGCGGGACGCGCACAGATACGCAGTATTTT.

This clonotype was detected many times. The rearrangement uses TRBV4-3 and TRBJ2-5, with 10 positions matching TRBD2. The CDR3 extends over 18 amino acids. Germline values: CDR1 LGHNA, CDR2 YSLEER. The trim removed 4 bases at V and 2 bases at J, leaving 13 bases unmatched. The CDR3 spells CASSPSLLGTSAQETQYF. CDR3 in DNA: TGCGCCAGCAGCCCAAGTCTTCTCGGGACTAGCGCACAAGAGACCCAGTACTTC.

This chain connects TRBV20-1 to TRBJ2-1, with 10 nucleotides matching TRBD2. The CDR3 contains 16 residues. V was clipped by 1 base and J by 3 bases; unmatched bases: 6. Germline V CDR1 and CDR2: DFQATT, SNEGSKA (reference sequence). In DNA form, the CDR3 reads TGCAGTGCTAGAGGAGTAGCGGGGGGCCTCTACAATGAGCAGTTCTTC. This codes for CSARGVAGGLYNEQFF.

The sample holds a few counts of this clonotype. V usage is TRBV9 and J usage is TRBJ2-7; D is tentatively TRBD1 or TRBD2 (5 bases each). Looked up from germline, CDR1 is SGDLS and CDR2 is YYNGEE. V gave up 0 bases and J gave up 5 bases, with 15 bases separating them. The CDR3 has 15 amino acids. CDR3 sequence reads: CASSVVPGAVDEQYF. The CDR3 coding sequence is TGTGCCAGCAGCGTAGTCCCCGGGGCGGTCGACGAGCAGTACTTC.

This clonotype was seen a few times. This chain links TRBV9 with TRBJ2-7; D possibly matches TRBD1 or TRBD2 (5 bases each). Germline lookup yields CDR1 SGDLS and CDR2 YYNGEE. The germline V and J ends were trimmed by 1 base and 2 bases, with 10 bases remaining between them. The CDR3 has 14 amino acids. In nucleotides, the CDR3 is TGTGCCAGCAGCGTACAAACGGGACCCTACGAGCAGTACTTC. It yields the protein CASSVQTGPYEQYF.

This rearrangement joins TRBV1 to TRBJ1-5. TRBV1 is labeled a pseudogene. The CDR3 contains 16 residues. CDR3 DNA sequence: TGTGCCAGCAGTGAGAAATCAGTCCGAAGCAATCAGCCCCAGCATTTT. Protein sequence: CASSEKSVRSNQPQHF.

Many counts were recorded for this clonotype. The chain is built from TRBV28 and TRBJ2-7; no definite D call. Between the trimmed V and J ends, which lost 5 bases and 3 bases, there was a span of 5 bases. There are 11 residues in the CDR3. Germline CDR1 is MDHEN and CDR2 is SYDVKM. The CDR3 loop reads CASSMFYEQYF. The CDR3 DNA follows: TGTGCCAGCAGTATGTTCTACGAGCAGTACTTC.

This clonotype appeared a few times. The chain couples TRBV7-2 to TRBJ2-3, with TRBD1 matching 8 bases. Trimming removed 3 bases from V and 4 bases from J; junction bases left unmatched: 3. This CDR3 has 14 residues. Germline V gene lookup returns CDR1 SGHTA and CDR2 FQGNSA. The DNA of the CDR3 is TGTGCCAGCAGCTTGGACAGGGCGGCAGATACGCAGTATTTT. The encoded protein is CASSLDRAADTQYF.

The chain is built from TRBV6-5 and TRBJ2-2, with TRBD2 matching over 8 bases. V gave up 6 bases and J gave up 6 bases; unmatched junction bases: 6. Per germline, CDR1 MNHEY and CDR2 SVGAGI. The CDR3 runs to 14 residues. CDR3 region: CASSLGRVSGELFF. CDR3 nucleotide sequence: TGTGCCAGCAGCCTCGGGAGGGTCTCCGGGGAGCTGTTTTTT.

The table lists this clonotype with many counts. This sequence joins TRBV5-1 and TRBJ2-3, with 7 bases aligning to TRBD2. The V gene's germline CDR1 is SGHRS and CDR2 YFSETQ. The CDR3 covers 14 residues. Trimming cost V 4 bases and J 6 bases; bases outside gene matches: 8. CDR3: CASSPMTSSDTQYF. Written as DNA, the CDR3 is TGCGCCAGCAGCCCGATGACTAGCTCGGATACGCAGTATTTT. Filled out from reference TRBV5-1 and TRBJ2-3, the complete variable domain reads KAGVTQTPRYLIKTRGQQVTLSCSPISGHRSVSWYQQTPGQGLQFLFEYFSETQRNKGNFPGRFSGRQFSNSRSEMNVSTLELGDSALYLCASSPMTSSDTQYFGPGTRLTVL.

CDR3 sequence reads: CASSRVVVSYEQYF. As DNA, the CDR3 is TGTGCCAGCAGCCGCGTAGTGGTTAGTTACGAGCAGTACTTC. The chain combines TRBV14 with TRBJ2-7; D gene unclear. In germline, CDR1 is SGHDN, CDR2 FVKESK. V lost 4 bases to trimming and J lost 4 bases, with 14 bases between them. This CDR3 spans 14 amino acids.

This clonotype was counted between two and nine times. This chain uses TRBV12-3 or TRBV12-4 with TRBJ2-7; 9 positions agree with TRBD1. The trim removed 6 bases at V and 1 base at J, leaving 7 bases unmatched. This CDR3 comprises 15 residues. CDR3 nucleotides: TGTGCCAGCAGCTACCGGGACAGGGTTTCCTACGAGCAGTACTTC. Residues: CASSYRDRVSYEQYF.

The chain recombines TRBV5-4 with TRBJ2-5; 8 nucleotides line up with TRBD2. After removal of 4 bases from V and 5 bases from J, the junction contained 7 bases not matched to a gene. CDR1 is SGHNT, CDR2 YYREEE, per germline (reference sequence). The CDR3 extends over 14 amino acids. As DNA, the CDR3 is TGTGCCAGCAGCACGGGACTAGAGTGGGAGACCCAGTACTTC. This gives the protein CASSTGLEWETQYF.

This clonotype was seen a handful of times. CDR3 bases: TGTGCCAGCAAAAAGGGCTCTCGTCACAATGAGCAGTTCTTC. Translated, it gives CASKKGSRHNEQFF. The chain recombines TRBV6-2 or TRBV6-3 with TRBJ2-1; D is unclear. The CDR3 runs 14 residues. The germline V gene has CDR1 MNHEY and CDR2 SVGEGT. The V end lost 7 bases, the J end lost 5 bases, and 15 bases lay between the germline ends.